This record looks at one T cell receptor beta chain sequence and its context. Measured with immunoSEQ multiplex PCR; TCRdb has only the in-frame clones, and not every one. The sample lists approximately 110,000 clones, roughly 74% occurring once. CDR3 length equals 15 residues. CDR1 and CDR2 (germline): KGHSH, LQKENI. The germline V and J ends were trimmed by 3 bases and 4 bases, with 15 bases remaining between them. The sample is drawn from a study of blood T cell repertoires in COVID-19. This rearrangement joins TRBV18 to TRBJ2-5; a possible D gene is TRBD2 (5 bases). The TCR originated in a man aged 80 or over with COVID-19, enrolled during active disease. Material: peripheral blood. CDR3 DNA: TGTGCCAGCTCACCGTTCGGGGTTGCGGGAGAGACCCAGTACTTC. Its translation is CASSPFGVAGETQYF.